The 16 T cell receptor delta chains presented below share a single source sample, sequenced in a study of γδ T cells in repeated Plasmodium falciparum infection. TCRdb made new clone calls on the multiplex PCR reads using CATT. The table includes around 86,000 delta-chain clones, over 1.3% detected once. Gammadelta T cells were flow-sorted from PBMC into Vgamma9/Vdelta2+ and Vdelta2-negative populations for bulk analysis. Sequencing input: gamma-delta T cells from blood. These TCRs come from a pool of human donors (malaria-infected and uninfected, not separated).

This clone was observed a handful of times. The gene calls are TRDV1 and TRDJ1; D gene ambiguous. Since TCRdb gives no J gene, matching the DNA to germline was used here to assign it. Trimming pared 2 bases from V and 0 bases from J, leaving 43 bases between. Germline CDR1 and CDR2: TSWWSYY and QGS. This CDR3 has 26 residues. CDR3 sequence reads: CALGENLGFPISPGPDRGYYTDKLIF. CDR3 DNA sequence: TGTGCTCTTGGGGAAAATTTGGGCTTTCCCATTTCCCCAGGTCCCGACCGCGGCTATTACACCGATAAACTCATCTTT.

This clone was found a few times. A read error likely explains this, since a far larger clone differs by one base. Other DNA sequences in this sample translate to the same CDR3. V is TRDV1 and J is TRDJ1; D possibly corresponds to TRDD2 (5 bases). TCRdb gives no J gene; it was assigned here by matching the DNA to germline. Trimming shortened V by 0 bases and J by 0 bases, and 26 bases separated the two germline ends. The CDR3 has 21 residues. CDR1 is TSWWSYY and CDR2 is QGS in the germline V gene. The CDR3 loop reads CALGELNRFLRYFKYTDKLIF. Here the CDR3 DNA reads TGTGCTCTTGGGGAACTAAACCGATTCCTGCGTTACTTCAAGTACACCGATAAACTCATCTTT.

This clone occurred many times. The chain is built from TRDV1 and TRDJ1; 9 bases match TRDD3. CDR3 length equals 17 residues. Germline CDR1 and CDR2: TSWWSYY and QGS. Germline trimming cut 1 base from V and 0 bases from J; bases unmatched to any gene: 6. The CDR3 DNA reads as TGTGCTCTTGGGGAACCTGGACCTGGGGGATACACCGATAAACTCATCTTT. It encodes CALGEPGPGGYTDKLIF.

In the case of this clone: The TCRdb record carries a much larger clone's protein, which differs from this DNA's translation at residue 15; a read error is the likely cause, and the protein listed here is the DNA translation. V is TRDV1 and J is TRDJ1, with D possibly TRDD3 on 6 matching bases. The J gene was missing in TCRdb and was found by matching the end of the DNA to germline. V gave up 0 bases and J gave up 0 bases, with 44 bases separating them. There are 27 residues in the CDR3. Germline V gene lookup returns CDR1 TSWWSYY and CDR2 QGS. CDR3 residues: CALGELVRRGRCKEPHSRLKYTDKLIF. The CDR3 DNA sequence: TGTGCTCTTGGGGAACTCGTGAGGCGGGGGAGATGTAAAGAGCCTCACTCTCGGCTTAAGTACACCGATAAACTCATCTTT.

A remark on this clone: The TCRdb protein comes from a much larger clone and disagrees with this DNA's translation at residue 6, likely due to a read error; the protein given here is derived from the DNA. The chain combines TRDV1 with TRDJ1, with D unresolved. Germline assignment: CDR1 TSWWSYY and CDR2 QGS. The CDR3 consists of 14 residues. The ends were cut back, 4 bases at V and 0 bases at J, with 9 bases in the middle. The CDR3, as DNA: TGTGCTCTTGGGGCATCCAAAAACACCGATAAACTCATCTTT. Translated: CALGASKNTDKLIF.

At least ten counts were recorded for this clone. This chain links TRDV1 with TRDJ1; 8 bases fit TRDD3. Germline CDR1 is TSWWSYY and CDR2 is QGS. CDR3 length: 18 amino acids. The V segment lost 5 bases and the J segment 1 base; nucleotides outside the gene matches: 15. CDR3 amino acids: CALGLRPGDRGGTDKLIF. The DNA for the CDR3 is TGTGCTCTTGGGCTACGTCCGGGGGATAGGGGGGGCACCGATAAACTCATCTTT.

As regards this clone: The TCRdb protein, from a much larger clone, departs from this DNA's translation at residue 6, likely by read error; the protein shown derives from the DNA. The chain recombines TRDV1 with TRDJ2; TRDD3 matches 11 bases. Here the J gene was assigned by germline matching of the DNA, as TCRdb has none. In germline, CDR1 is TSWWSYY, CDR2 QGS. Trimming took 6 bases from V and 4 from J; bases not matched to a gene: 10. The CDR3 sequence is 17 residues long. CDR3 protein: CALGFAGGYPPTAQLFF. CDR3 nucleotide sequence: TGTGCTCTTGGATTTGCTGGGGGATACCCCCCGACAGCACAACTCTTCTTT.

A few counts support this clone. Translating this DNA gives a protein that differs at residue 4 from the TCRdb one, which belongs to a much larger clone; a read error is likely, and the protein shown is this translation. The gene calls are TRDV2 and TRDJ1, with TRDD3 matching 9 bases. Here the J gene came from matching the DNA to germline, since TCRdb omits it. Germline CDR1 GEAIGNYY, CDR2 EKD. The V gene end was trimmed by 5 bases and the J gene end by 0 bases; junction bases not matched to a gene: 30. There are 23 residues in the CDR3. CDR3 residues: CACGNRFPKEPWLGDSYTDKLIF. For the CDR3, the DNA is TGTGCCTGTGGCAACCGGTTTCCTAAAGAACCTTGGCTGGGGGATTCGTACACCGATAAACTCATCTTT.

As regards this clone: For this DNA, TCRdb reports the protein of a much larger clone, which diverges at residue 6, most likely from a read error; the protein presented here is translated directly from the DNA. V usage is TRDV1 and J usage is TRDJ1; D call uncertain. Germline V gene lookup returns CDR1 TSWWSYY and CDR2 QGS. The CDR3 extends over 11 amino acids. The V end was cut by 8 bases, the J end by 3 bases, with 7 bases between. The CDR3 nucleotides read TGTGCTCTTTCGTACCCCGATAAACTCATCTTT. Encoded protein: CALSYPDKLIF.

In the case of this clone: The protein TCRdb gives is from a much larger clone and does not agree with this DNA's translation at residue 6, likely a read error; the protein shown here comes from the DNA. This chain links TRDV1 with TRDJ1; D gene unclear. The CDR3 extends over 13 amino acids. Trimming left V 4 bases short and J 1 base short, with 7 bases between. CDR1 is TSWWSYY, CDR2 QGS, per germline. This CDR3 reads CALGAQTTDKLIF. CDR3 in DNA: TGTGCTCTTGGGGCCCAAACCACCGATAAACTCATCTTT.

Worth noting for this clone: This DNA translates differently at residue 10 from the TCRdb protein, which is that of a much larger clone; a read error is likely, and the protein shown is the DNA's own translation. This sequence joins TRDV1 and TRDJ1; perhaps TRDD2 as D (6 bases). In the absence of a J gene in TCRdb, the DNA was matched to germline to assign it here. The CDR3 has 15 amino acids. CDR1 and CDR2 (germline): TSWWSYY, QGS. Trimming cost V 3 bases and J 2 bases, with 13 bases left between them. The CDR3 sequence is CALGDFLGMTDKLIF. CDR3 nucleotides: TGTGCTCTTGGGGACTTCCTTGGGATGACCGATAAACTCATCTTT.

This clone was counted many times. The protein in TCRdb stems from a much larger clone and differs at residue 7 from this DNA's translation, likely a read error; here the protein is translated from the DNA. This chain connects TRDV2 to TRDJ3; possible D gene TRDD3, 6 bases. TCRdb offers no J gene call, so here the DNA was matched to germline to obtain one. From germline, CDR1 is GEAIGNYY and CDR2 EKD. This CDR3 has 16 amino acids. V lost 3 bases and J 0 bases, leaving 8 bases between the germline ends. In DNA form, the CDR3 reads TGTGCCTGTGACTGGGGGGGCTCCTGGGACACCCGACAGATGTTTTTC. This gives the protein CACDWGGSWDTRQMFF.

This clone came up many times. The protein TCRdb lists belongs to a much larger clone and differs from this DNA's translation at residue 17, which points to a read error; the protein shown is made from the DNA. J gene calling gave no result, while the V gene is TRDV2; the DNA was not compared with TRDD3, the D call given in the table. Germline V lookup: CDR1 GEAIGNYY, CDR2 EKD. The CDR3 has 18 residues. As DNA, the CDR3 is TGTGCCTGTGACACTTACGACTGGGGGACTTACCACACCGATAAACTCACCTTT. It translates to CACDTYDWGTYHTDKLTF.

This clone was counted a few times. The mismatch at residue 5 between this DNA's translation and the TCRdb protein of a much larger clone likely reflects a read error; the protein shown is translated from the DNA. The V call is TRDV2, the J call TRDJ3, with 8 positions matching TRDD3. TCRdb offers no J gene call, so here the DNA was matched to germline to obtain one. Trimming took 3 bases from V and 0 from J; bases not matched to a gene: 12. Germline CDR1 is GEAIGNYY and CDR2 is EKD. The CDR3 runs 20 residues. The CDR3 sequence: CACDAVTGGESSWDTRQMFF. Here the CDR3 DNA reads TGTGCCTGTGACGCCGTGACTGGGGGGGAGAGCTCCTGGGACACCCGACAGATGTTTTTC.

In its sample, this clone was seen a few times. A far larger clone is off by one base, so a read error is likely. J gene calling gave no result, while the V gene is TRDV1; the table's D call, TRDD3, was not checked against the DNA. This CDR3 is built from 16 residues. CDR1 and CDR2 (germline): TSWWSYY, QGS. The CDR3 DNA sequence: TGTGCTCTTGGGGAACTGGCCGGTCTACTGGGGGCTAAACCCATCTTT. This codes for CALGELAGLLGAKPIF.

In the case of this clone: This DNA translates differently at residue 3 from the TCRdb protein, which is that of a much larger clone; a read error is likely, and the protein shown is the DNA's own translation. The chain recombines TRDV2 with TRDJ3; D is ambiguous. CDR3 length equals 20 residues. Germline V gene lookup returns CDR1 GEAIGNYY and CDR2 EKD. The CDR3 sequence: CASDTGVNPPNSWDTRQMFF. The CDR3, as DNA: TGTGCCAGTGACACCGGAGTCAATCCTCCCAACTCCTGGGACACCCGACAGATGTTTTTC.